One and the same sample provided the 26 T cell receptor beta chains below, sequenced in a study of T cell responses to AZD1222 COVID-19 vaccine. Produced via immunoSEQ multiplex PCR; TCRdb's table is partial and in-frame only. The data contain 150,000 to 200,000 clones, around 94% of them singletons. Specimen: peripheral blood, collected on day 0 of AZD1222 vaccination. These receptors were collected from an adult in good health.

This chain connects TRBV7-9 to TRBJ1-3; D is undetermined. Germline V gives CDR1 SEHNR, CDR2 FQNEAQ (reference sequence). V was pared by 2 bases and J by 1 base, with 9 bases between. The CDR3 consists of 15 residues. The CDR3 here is CASSLSETSGNTIYF. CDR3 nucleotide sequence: TGTGCCAGCAGCTTATCAGAGACTTCTGGAAACACCATATATTTT.

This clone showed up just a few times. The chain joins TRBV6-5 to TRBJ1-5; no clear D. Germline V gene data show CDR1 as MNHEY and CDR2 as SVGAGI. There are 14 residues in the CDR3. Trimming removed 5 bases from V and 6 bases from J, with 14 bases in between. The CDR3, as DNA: TGTGCCAGCAGTCCCGCTAGGGATAGTCAGCCCCAGCATTTT. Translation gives CASSPARDSQPQHF.

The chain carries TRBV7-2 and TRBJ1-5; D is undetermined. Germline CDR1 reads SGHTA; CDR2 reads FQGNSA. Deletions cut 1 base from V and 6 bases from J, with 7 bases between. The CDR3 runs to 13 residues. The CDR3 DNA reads TGTGCCAGCAGCTTAGGTTCCCGTCAGCCCCAGCATTTT. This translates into CASSLGSRQPQHF.

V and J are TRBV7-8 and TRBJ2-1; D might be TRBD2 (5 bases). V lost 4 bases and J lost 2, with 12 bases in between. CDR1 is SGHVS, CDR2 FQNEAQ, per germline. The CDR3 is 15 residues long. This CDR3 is CASSSHVLAYNEQFF. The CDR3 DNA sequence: TGTGCCAGCAGCTCCCACGTACTAGCCTACAATGAGCAGTTCTTC.

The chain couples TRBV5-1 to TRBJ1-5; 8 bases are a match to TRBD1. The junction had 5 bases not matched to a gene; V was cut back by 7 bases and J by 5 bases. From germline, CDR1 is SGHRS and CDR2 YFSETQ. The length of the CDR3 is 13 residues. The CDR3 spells CASRQGFDQPQHF. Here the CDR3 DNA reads TGCGCCAGCCGACAGGGGTTTGATCAGCCCCAGCATTTT.

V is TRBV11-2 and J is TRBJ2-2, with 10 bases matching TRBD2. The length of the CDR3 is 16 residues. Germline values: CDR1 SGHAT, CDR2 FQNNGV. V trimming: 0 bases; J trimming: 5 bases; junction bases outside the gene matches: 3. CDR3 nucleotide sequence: TGTGCCAGCAGCTTAGATCCAGCGGGGGGGACCGGGGAGCTGTTTTTT. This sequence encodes CASSLDPAGGTGELFF. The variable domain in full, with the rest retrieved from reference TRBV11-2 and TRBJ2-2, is EAGVAQSPRYKIIEKRQSVAFWCNPISGHATLYWYQQILGQGPKLLIQFQNNGVVDDSQLPKDRFSAERLKGVDSTLKIQPAKLEDSAVYLCASSLDPAGGTGELFFGEGSRLTVL.

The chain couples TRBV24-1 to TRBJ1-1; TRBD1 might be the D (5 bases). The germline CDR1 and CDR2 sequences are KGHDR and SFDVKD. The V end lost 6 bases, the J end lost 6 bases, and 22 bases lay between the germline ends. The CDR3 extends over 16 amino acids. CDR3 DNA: TGTGCCACCAGTCCGGGGGGGGGTCCCGGGAGCGCTGAAGCTTTCTTT. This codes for CATSPGGGPGSAEAFF.

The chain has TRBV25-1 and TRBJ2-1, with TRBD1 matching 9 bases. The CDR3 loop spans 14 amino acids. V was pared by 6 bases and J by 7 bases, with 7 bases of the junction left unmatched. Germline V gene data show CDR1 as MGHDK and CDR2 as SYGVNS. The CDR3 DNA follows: TGTGCCAGCAGGCAGACAGGGGGTGGAAATGAGCAGTTCTTC. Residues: CASRQTGGGNEQFF.

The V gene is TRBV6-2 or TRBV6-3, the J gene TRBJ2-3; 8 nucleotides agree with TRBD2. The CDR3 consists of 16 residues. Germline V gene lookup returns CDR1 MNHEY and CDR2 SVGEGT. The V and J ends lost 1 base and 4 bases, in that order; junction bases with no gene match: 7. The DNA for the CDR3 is TGTGCCAGCAGTTACTACAGACTAGCGAGATCAGATACGCAGTATTTT. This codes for CASSYYRLARSDTQYF.

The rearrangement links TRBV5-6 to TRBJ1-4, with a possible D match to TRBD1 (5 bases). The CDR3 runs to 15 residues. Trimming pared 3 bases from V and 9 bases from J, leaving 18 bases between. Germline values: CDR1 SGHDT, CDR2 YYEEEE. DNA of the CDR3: TGTGCCAGCAGCTCCGAGGGACTGATTTCGCAAAAACTGTTTTTT. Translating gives CASSSEGLISQKLFF.

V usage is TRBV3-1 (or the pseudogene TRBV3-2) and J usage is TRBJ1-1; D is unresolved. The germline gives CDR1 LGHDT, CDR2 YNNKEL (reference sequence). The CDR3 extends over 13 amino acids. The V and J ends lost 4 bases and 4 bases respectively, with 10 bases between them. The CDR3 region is CASSLGLSTEAFF. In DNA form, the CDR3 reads TGTGCCAGCAGCCTAGGACTGTCCACTGAAGCTTTCTTT.

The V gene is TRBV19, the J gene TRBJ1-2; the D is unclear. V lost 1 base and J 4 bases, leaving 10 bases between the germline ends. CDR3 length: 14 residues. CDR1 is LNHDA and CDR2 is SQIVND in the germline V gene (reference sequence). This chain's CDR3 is CASSIGPGSYGYTF. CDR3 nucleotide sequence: TGTGCCAGTAGTATAGGCCCGGGGAGCTATGGCTACACCTTC.

The CDR3 DNA reads as TGTGCCAGCAGTTACTCAACCCTCGGGCCTTATGGCTACACCTTC. It codes for CASSYSTLGPYGYTF. V usage is TRBV6-5 and J usage is TRBJ1-2; D is ambiguous. Germline CDR1 reads MNHEY; CDR2 reads SVGAGI. The CDR3 covers 15 residues. V was cut by 0 bases and J by 5 bases, with 13 bases left in between.

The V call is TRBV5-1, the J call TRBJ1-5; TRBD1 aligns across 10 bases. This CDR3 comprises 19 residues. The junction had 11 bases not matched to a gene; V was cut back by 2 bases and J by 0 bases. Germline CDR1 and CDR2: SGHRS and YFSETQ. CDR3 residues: CASSFLPGQGTNSNQPQHF. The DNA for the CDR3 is TGCGCCAGCAGCTTTCTCCCGGGACAGGGGACTAATAGCAATCAGCCCCAGCATTTT.

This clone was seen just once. The CDR3 spells CASSEGRAEKLFF. For the CDR3, the DNA is TGTGCCAGCAGCGAGGGACGGGCAGAAAAACTGTTTTTT. The chain is built from TRBV9 and TRBJ1-4, with D maybe TRBD1 (5 bases). Germline V gene data show CDR1 as SGDLS and CDR2 as YYNGEE. With 3 bases removed from V and 8 bases from J, the gap between germline ends came to 11 bases. The CDR3 covers 13 residues. Using reference TRBV9 and TRBJ1-4 for the parts outside the CDR3, the full variable domain is DSGVTQTPKHLITATGQRVTLRCSPRSGDLSVYWYQQSLDQGLQFLIQYYNGEERAKGNILERFSAQQFPDLHSELNLSSLELGDSALYFCASSEGRAEKLFFGSGTQLSVL.

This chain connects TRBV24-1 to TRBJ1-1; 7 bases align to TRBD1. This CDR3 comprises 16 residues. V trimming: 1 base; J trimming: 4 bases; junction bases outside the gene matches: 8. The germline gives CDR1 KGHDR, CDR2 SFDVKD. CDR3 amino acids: CATSDLNRGFGTEAFF. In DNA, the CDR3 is TGTGCCACCAGTGATTTAAACAGGGGTTTCGGCACTGAAGCTTTCTTT.

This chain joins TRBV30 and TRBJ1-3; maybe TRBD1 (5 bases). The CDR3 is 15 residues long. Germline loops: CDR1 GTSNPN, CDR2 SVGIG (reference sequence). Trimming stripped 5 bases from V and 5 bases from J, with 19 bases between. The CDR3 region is CAWALPQVRRNTIYF. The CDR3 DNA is TGTGCCTGGGCGTTACCACAGGTACGACGAAACACCATATATTTT.

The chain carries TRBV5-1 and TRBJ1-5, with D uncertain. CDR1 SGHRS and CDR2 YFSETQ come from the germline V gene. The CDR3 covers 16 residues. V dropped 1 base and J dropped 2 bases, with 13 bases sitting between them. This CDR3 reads CASSLSGRGGNQPQHF. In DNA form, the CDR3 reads TGCGCCAGCAGCTTGTCCGGGCGAGGTGGCAATCAGCCCCAGCATTTT.

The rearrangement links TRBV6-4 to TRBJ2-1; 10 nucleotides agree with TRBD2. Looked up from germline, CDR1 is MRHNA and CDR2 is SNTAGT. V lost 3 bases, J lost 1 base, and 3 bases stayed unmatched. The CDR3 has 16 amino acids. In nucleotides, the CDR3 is TGTGCCAGCAGTGATAAGCGGGGGGGATCCTACAATGAGCAGTTCTTC. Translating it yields CASSDKRGGSYNEQFF.

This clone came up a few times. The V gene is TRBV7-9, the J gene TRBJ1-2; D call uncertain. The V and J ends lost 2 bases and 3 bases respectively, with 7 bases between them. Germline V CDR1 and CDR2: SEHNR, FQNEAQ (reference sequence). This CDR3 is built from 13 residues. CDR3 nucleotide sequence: TGTGCCAGCAGCTTATGGACGGACTATGGCTACACCTTC. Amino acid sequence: CASSLWTDYGYTF. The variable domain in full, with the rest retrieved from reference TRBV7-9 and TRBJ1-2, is DTGVSQNPRHKITKRGQNVTFRCDPISEHNRLYWYRQTLGQGPEFLTYFQNEAQLEKSRLLSDRFSAERPKGSFSTLEIQRTEQGDSAMYLCASSLWTDYGYTFGSGTRLTVV.

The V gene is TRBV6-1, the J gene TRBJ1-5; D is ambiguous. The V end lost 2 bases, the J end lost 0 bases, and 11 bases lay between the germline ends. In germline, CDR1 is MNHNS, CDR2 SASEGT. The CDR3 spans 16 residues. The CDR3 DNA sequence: TGTGCCAGCAGTGAATTTGACGGTTATAGCAATCAGCCCCAGCATTTT. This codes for CASSEFDGYSNQPQHF.

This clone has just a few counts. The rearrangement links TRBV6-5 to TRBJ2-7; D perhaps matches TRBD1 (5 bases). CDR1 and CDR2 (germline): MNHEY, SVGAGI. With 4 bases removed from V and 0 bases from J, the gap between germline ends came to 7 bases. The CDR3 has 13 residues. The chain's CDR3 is CASSWGFSYEQYF. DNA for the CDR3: TGTGCCAGCAGTTGGGGCTTCTCCTACGAGCAGTACTTC.

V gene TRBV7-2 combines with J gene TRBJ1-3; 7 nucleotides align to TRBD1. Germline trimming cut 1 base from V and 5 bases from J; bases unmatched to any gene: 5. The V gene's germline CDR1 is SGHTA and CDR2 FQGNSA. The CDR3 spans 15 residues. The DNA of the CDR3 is TGTGCCAGCAGCTTAGTCGGACAGGAGAGAAACACCATATATTTT. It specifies CASSLVGQERNTIYF. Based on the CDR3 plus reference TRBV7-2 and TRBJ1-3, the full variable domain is GAGVSQSPSNKVTEKGKDVELRCDPISGHTALYWYRQSLGQGLEFLIYFQGNSAPDKSGLPSDRFSAERTGGSVSTLTIQRTQQEDSAVYLCASSLVGQERNTIYFGEGSWLTVV.

In DNA, the CDR3 is TGCGCCAGCAGCTTGAAAGGGGAGACGGTGAACACTGAAGCTTTCTTT. As protein: CASSLKGETVNTEAFF. The genes are TRBV5-1 and TRBJ1-1, with D possibly matching TRBD1 (5 bases). The CDR3 spans 16 residues. CDR1 SGHRS and CDR2 YFSETQ come from the germline V gene. V shed 1 base and J shed 0 bases, with 13 bases lying between them.

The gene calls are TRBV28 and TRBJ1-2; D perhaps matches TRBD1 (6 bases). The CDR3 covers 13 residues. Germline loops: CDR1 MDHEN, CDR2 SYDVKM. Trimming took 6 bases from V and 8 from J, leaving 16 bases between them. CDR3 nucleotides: TGTGCCAGCAGCTCACTCCCCGGGACAGGCTACACCTTC. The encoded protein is CASSSLPGTGYTF.

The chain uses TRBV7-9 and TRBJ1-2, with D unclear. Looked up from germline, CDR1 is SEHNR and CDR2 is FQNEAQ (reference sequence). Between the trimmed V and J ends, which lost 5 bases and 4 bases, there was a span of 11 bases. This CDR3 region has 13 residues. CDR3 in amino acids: CASSPTGRYGYTF. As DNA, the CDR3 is TGTGCCAGCAGCCCGACGGGCCGCTATGGCTACACCTTC.